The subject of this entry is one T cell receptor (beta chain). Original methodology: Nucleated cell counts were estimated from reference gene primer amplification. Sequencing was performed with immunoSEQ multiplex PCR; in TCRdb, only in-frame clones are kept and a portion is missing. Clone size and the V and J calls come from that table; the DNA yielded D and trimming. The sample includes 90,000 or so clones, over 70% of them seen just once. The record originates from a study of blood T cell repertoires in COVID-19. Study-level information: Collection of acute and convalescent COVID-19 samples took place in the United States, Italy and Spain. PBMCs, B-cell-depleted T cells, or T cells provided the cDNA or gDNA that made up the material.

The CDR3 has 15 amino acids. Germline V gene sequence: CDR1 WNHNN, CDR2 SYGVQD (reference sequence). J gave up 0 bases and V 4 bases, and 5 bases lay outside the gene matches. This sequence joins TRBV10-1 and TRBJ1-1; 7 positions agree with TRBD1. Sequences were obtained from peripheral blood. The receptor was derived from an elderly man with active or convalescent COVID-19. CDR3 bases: TGCGCCAGCAGTGCACAGGGGAGTATGAACACTGAAGCTTTCTTT. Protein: CASSAQGSMNTEAFF.